The T cell receptor beta chain described here comes from a study of identical twins. Findings and caveats of the study: Monozygotic twins shared more out-of-frame TCR alpha than recombination models predicted. Out-of-frame beta chain sequences displayed weaker excess sharing between twins.

This clonotype was recorded a few times. Its antigen is currently unknown. Every donor was a healthy Caucasian. Germline V gives CDR1 ENHRY, CDR2 SYGVKD. V lost 8 bases, J lost 0 bases, and 11 bases lay in between. The CDR3 loop spans 14 amino acids. Unique molecular identifiers were present on the cDNA, which also gained a universal primer site by template switching. TCRdb reprocessed the 5' RACE reads via MiXCR and lists one record per CDR3 protein. The repertoire holds more than 1.5 million distinct CDR3 sequences, with under 35% as singletons. This TCR came from a newborn girl in good health. The specimen sequenced was cord blood. The V and J genes are TRBV10-3 and TRBJ1-5; D uncertain. CDR3 in amino acids: CAIADGLSNQPQHF. In nucleotides, the CDR3 is TGTGCCATCGCCGACGGACTTAGCAATCAGCCCCAGCATTTT.